The rows below give T cell receptor beta chains drawn from one sample of a study of shared clonotypes between healthy human individuals. Here immunoSEQ multiplex PCR was the method, and the copy in TCRdb shows in-frame clones only, minus some. The table has some 1.5 million clones, roughly 96% seen once. The sample comprised naive CD4+ T cells sorted from blood. All receptors derive from a man aged 25-45 years in good health. CDR3s include the opening cysteine and the closing phenylalanine or tryptophan. A D gene is named only where the DNA matches it firmly. Clone size is given for some rows only: seen once, a few or many times, or a class if the clone is expanded.

abundance,d_gene,v_gene,j_gene,CDR3aa,CDR3nt
-,-,TRBV5-5,TRBJ2-7,CASSLAGRQYEQYF,TGTGCCAGCAGCTTGGCCGGCAGGCAATACGAGCAGTACTTC
-,-,TRBV19,TRBJ2-3,CASSISPLTGFFTDTQYF,TGTGCCAGTAGTATATCGCCCCTGACGGGCTTCTTCACAGATACGCAGTATTTT
-,-,TRBV2,TRBJ2-7,CASSEAWFQGGEQYF,TGTGCCAGCAGTGAAGCTTGGTTCCAAGGCGGAGAGCAGTACTTC
-,-,TRBV7-3,TRBJ2-3,CASSPMGEADTQYF,TGTGCCAGCAGCCCGATGGGGGAGGCAGATACGCAGTATTTT
-,-,TRBV5-6,TRBJ2-5,CASSLVVGAETQYF,TGTGCCAGCAGCTTGGTGGTAGGAGCAGAGACCCAGTACTTC
-,-,TRBV5-1,TRBJ1-3,CASSLEGNSGNTIYF,TGCGCCAGCAGCTTGGAGGGGAACTCTGGAAACACCATATATTTT
-,TRBD1,TRBV6-5,TRBJ2-1,CASSMTGPSYNEQFF,TGTGCCAGCAGCATGACAGGGCCCTCCTACAATGAGCAGTTCTTC
-,-,TRBV4-1,TRBJ2-3,CASSQDGATGPADTQYF,TGCGCCAGCAGCCAAGATGGGGCGACAGGCCCCGCAGATACGCAGTATTTT
-,-,TRBV5-1,TRBJ2-2,CAGRGQLNTGELFF,TGCGCCGGAAGAGGACAGCTTAACACCGGGGAGCTGTTTTTT
-,-,TRBV2,TRBJ1-1,CASTAVRNTEAFF,TGTGCCAGCACAGCCGTAAGGAACACTGAAGCTTTCTTT
-,TRBD1,TRBV28,TRBJ2-7,CASSMTPLTGDEQYF,TGTGCCAGCAGTATGACCCCCCTTACAGGGGACGAGCAGTACTTC
-,-,TRBV15,TRBJ2-2,CATSRSRHLELFF,TGTGCCACCAGCAGAAGCAGGCATCTTGAGCTGTTTTTT
-,-,TRBV27,TRBJ2-6,CASSFWQDSVLTF,TGTGCCAGCAGTTTTTGGCAAGATTCCGTCCTGACTTTC
-,-,TRBV5-1,TRBJ1-1,CASSFSGGATEAFF,TGCGCCAGCAGCTTCTCCGGGGGCGCCACTGAAGCTTTCTTT
once,-,TRBV7-2,TRBJ1-2,CASSLKGQNYGYTF,TGTGCCAGCAGCTTAAAGGGGCAGAACTATGGCTACACCTTC
-,TRBD2,TRBV7-7,TRBJ2-1,CASSDLLAGDYNEQFF,TGTGCCAGCAGCGACCTTCTAGCGGGGGACTACAATGAGCAGTTCTTC
-,-,TRBV11-2,TRBJ1-1,CASSSQGLAEAFF,TGTGCCAGCAGCTCGCAGGGTCTCGCTGAAGCTTTCTTT
-,-,TRBV29-1,TRBJ2-7,CSVQSSAYEQYF,TGCAGCGTCCAGTCCAGTGCCTACGAGCAGTACTTC
-,-,TRBV5-1,TRBJ1-2,CASSSDGDYGYTF,TGCGCCAGCAGCTCCGACGGAGACTATGGCTACACCTTC
-,-,TRBV6-6,TRBJ2-7,CASSYEGSSYEQYF,TGTGCCAGCAGTTACGAGGGTTCATCGTACGAGCAGTACTTC
once,-,TRBV19,TRBJ1-1,CASSIEGGAEAFF,TGTGCCAGTAGTATAGAGGGAGGCGCTGAAGCTTTCTTT
-,-,TRBV10-1,TRBJ1-1,CASTYLRTPPSTEAFF,TGCGCCAGCACATACTTAAGGACTCCCCCGAGCACTGAAGCTTTCTTT
-,TRBD2,TRBV19,TRBJ2-1,CASSIDRTSSSYNEQFF,TGTGCCAGTAGTATAGATCGGACTAGCTCGTCCTACAATGAGCAGTTCTTC
-,-,TRBV13,TRBJ1-1,CASSLERRAFF,TGTGCCAGCAGCTTAGAACGGAGGGCTTTCTTT
-,-,TRBV18,TRBJ2-5,CASSPTDAETQYF,TGTGCCAGCTCACCGACGGACGCGGAGACCCAGTACTTC
-,-,TRBV4-1,TRBJ1-3,CASSQDPGGAGNTIYF,TGCGCCAGCAGCCAAGATCCCGGGGGAGCTGGAAACACCATATATTTT
-,-,TRBV5-1,TRBJ1-6,CASSKDKRVSSYNSPLHF,TGCGCCAGCAGCAAAGACAAGAGAGTCAGCTCCTATAATTCACCCCTCCACTTT
-,-,TRBV5-1,TRBJ2-1,CASRRDFNDNEQFF,TGCGCCAGCAGAAGGGACTTTAACGACAATGAGCAGTTCTTC
-,-,TRBV18,TRBJ1-1,CASSPDVGIEAFF,TGTGCCAGCTCACCGGACGTAGGGATCGAAGCTTTCTTT
-,-,TRBV6-1,TRBJ2-3,CASNLLGAPTDTQYF,TGTGCCAGCAACCTACTAGGGGCTCCGACAGATACGCAGTATTTT
-,TRBD2,TRBV5-4,TRBJ2-1,CASSPRGAGVYNEQFF,TGTGCCAGCAGCCCAAGGGGAGCGGGAGTCTACAATGAGCAGTTCTTC
-,-,TRBV7-2,TRBJ2-5,CASNSYVDWTQYF,TGTGCCAGCAATTCTTACGTAGATTGGACCCAGTACTTC
-,-,TRBV11-2,TRBJ2-1,CASSLIGWNEQFF,TGTGCCAGCAGCTTAATTGGCTGGAATGAGCAGTTCTTC